The 9 T cell receptor beta chains below were found in one sample sequenced in a study of shared clonotypes between healthy human individuals. This table comes from immunoSEQ multiplex PCR, and its TCRdb copy is limited to in-frame clones, with some not included. The sample lists roughly 1,500,000 clones, around 98% occurring once. Sequenced material: naive CD4+ T cells sorted from blood. The sample's subset: CD45RA+ positively selected. The receptor set was obtained from a man aged 25-45 years in good health.

The chain has TRBV7-6 and TRBJ2-6; 7 bases are a match to TRBD2. This CDR3 comprises 17 residues. Losses at the gene ends were 1 base for V and 2 bases for J; bases not matched to a gene: 5. Germline V CDR1 and CDR2: SGHVS, FNYEAQ. CDR3 residues: CASSLVYRGAGANVLTF. In nucleotides, the CDR3 is TGTGCCAGCAGCTTAGTTTATCGGGGGGCTGGGGCCAACGTCCTGACTTTC.

V gene TRBV19 combines with J gene TRBJ2-1, with 8 bases lining up with TRBD2. The germline V gene encodes CDR1 LNHDA and CDR2 SQIVND (reference sequence). Losses at the gene ends were 1 base for V and 8 bases for J; bases not matched to a gene: 10. This CDR3 region has 16 residues. The CDR3 DNA is TGTGCCAGTAGTATAGGAACTAGCGGCAGGAGGGATGAGCAGTTCTTC. Amino acids: CASSIGTSGRRDEQFF.

About this clone: The identical CDR3 is also encoded by other nucleotide sequences in the sample. The CDR3 nucleotides are TGTGCCAGCTCACCGGGGATCAATCAGCCCCAGCATTTT. This translates into CASSPGINQPQHF. J is TRBJ1-5 and V is TRBV18; D is ambiguous. The CDR3 is 13 residues long. V dropped 3 bases and J dropped 3 bases, with 6 bases sitting between them. Germline V lookup: CDR1 KGHSH, CDR2 LQKENI.

The J gene is TRBJ2-2, the V gene TRBV7-2; 9 nucleotides match TRBD1. Germline V lookup: CDR1 SGHTA, CDR2 FQGNSA. Trimming removed 6 bases from V and 4 bases from J; junction bases left unmatched: 9. The CDR3 has 16 amino acids. CDR3 loop: CASRLTGTGRTGELFF. The CDR3, as DNA: TGTGCCAGCAGGTTGACCGGGACAGGGCGCACCGGGGAGCTGTTTTTT.

This clone has just one count. The chain has TRBV19 and TRBJ1-2; 8 bases agree with TRBD1. J was trimmed by 5 bases and V by 6 bases; bases with no gene match: 14. Germline V gene sequence: CDR1 LNHDA, CDR2 SQIVND (reference sequence). CDR3 length equals 16 residues. The CDR3 sequence: CASSAGWAGGAYGYTF. The DNA for the CDR3 is TGTGCCAGTAGCGCCGGGTGGGCAGGGGGCGCTTATGGCTACACCTTC.

The chain joins TRBV9 to TRBJ1-3, with unresolved D. V lost 0 bases and J lost 7, with 8 bases in between. The germline CDR1 and CDR2 sequences are SGDLS and YYNGEE. The CDR3 loop spans 13 amino acids. DNA for the CDR3: TGTGCCAGCAGCGTAGGTCAAAGTAACACCATATATTTT. Its translation is CASSVGQSNTIYF.

The V gene is TRBV28, the J gene TRBJ2-3; TRBD1 agrees at 9 bases. Germline CDR1 and CDR2: MDHEN and SYDVKM. V lost 4 bases to trimming and J lost 6 bases; unmatched junction nucleotides: 8. This CDR3 comprises 15 residues. CDR3 amino acids: CASSSTGGYRDTQYF. In nucleotides, the CDR3 is TGTGCCAGCAGTTCGACAGGGGGGTATAGGGATACGCAGTATTTT. Combining the CDR3 with reference TRBV28 and TRBJ2-3 gives the whole variable domain DVKVTQSSRYLVKRTGEKVFLECVQDMDHENMFWYRQDPGLGLRLIYFSYDVKMKEKGDIPEGYSVSREKKERFSLILESASTNQTSMYLCASSSTGGYRDTQYFGPGTRLTVL.

The rearrangement uses TRBV5-8 and TRBJ2-1, with TRBD2 identical over 10 bases. Germline V lookup: CDR1 SGHTS, CDR2 YDEGEE. Losses at the gene ends were 4 bases for V and 9 bases for J; bases not matched to a gene: 7. The CDR3 has 14 residues. CDR3: CASSLSGRSGEQFF. The CDR3 nucleotides read TGTGCCAGCAGCCTTAGCGGGAGGAGTGGTGAGCAGTTCTTC.

The chain is built from TRBV29-1 and TRBJ1-2; D unresolved. The V and J ends lost 4 bases and 4 bases respectively, with 13 bases between them. The CDR3 has 13 residues. CDR1 is SQVTM and CDR2 is ANQGSEA in the germline V gene. CDR3 sequence: CSVVVPGIYGYTF. For the CDR3, the DNA is TGCAGCGTTGTGGTGCCGGGGATCTATGGCTACACCTTC.